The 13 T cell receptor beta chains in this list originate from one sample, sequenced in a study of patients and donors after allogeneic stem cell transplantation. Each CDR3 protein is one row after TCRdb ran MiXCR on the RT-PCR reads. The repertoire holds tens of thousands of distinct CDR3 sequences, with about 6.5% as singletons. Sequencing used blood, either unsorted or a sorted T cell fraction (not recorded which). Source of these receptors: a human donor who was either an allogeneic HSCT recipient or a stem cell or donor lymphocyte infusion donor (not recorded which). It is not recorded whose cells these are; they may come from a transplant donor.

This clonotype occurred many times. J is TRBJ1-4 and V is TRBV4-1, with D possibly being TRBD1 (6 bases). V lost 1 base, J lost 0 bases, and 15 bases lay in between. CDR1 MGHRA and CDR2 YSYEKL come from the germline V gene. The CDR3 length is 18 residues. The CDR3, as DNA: TGCGCCAGCAGCCAAGCCGGACAGAGCTTTCCAACTAATGAAAAACTGTTTTTT. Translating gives CASSQAGQSFPTNEKLFF.

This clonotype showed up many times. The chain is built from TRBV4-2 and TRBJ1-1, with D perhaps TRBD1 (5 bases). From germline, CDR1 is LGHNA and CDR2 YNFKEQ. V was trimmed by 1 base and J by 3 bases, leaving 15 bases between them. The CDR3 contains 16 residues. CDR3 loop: CASSQVPVLGDTEAFF. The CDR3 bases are TGTGCCAGCAGCCAAGTGCCCGTGTTAGGGGACACTGAAGCTTTCTTT.

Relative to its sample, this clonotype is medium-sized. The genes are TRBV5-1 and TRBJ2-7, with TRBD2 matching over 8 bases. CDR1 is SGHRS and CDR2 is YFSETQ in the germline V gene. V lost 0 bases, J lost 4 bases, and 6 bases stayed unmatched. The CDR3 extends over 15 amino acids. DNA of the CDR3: TGCGCCAGCAGCTTGGTGTCGGGAGGGCTATACGAGCAGTACTTC. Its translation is CASSLVSGGLYEQYF.

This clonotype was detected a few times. The CDR3 DNA follows: TGTGCCAGCAGCAGGGGACTAGCGGCCCCCAATGAGCAGTTCTTC. Its translation: CASSRGLAAPNEQFF. V usage is TRBV7-2 and J usage is TRBJ2-1, with 11 bases matching TRBD2. Per germline, CDR1 SGHTA and CDR2 FQGNSA. V shed 5 bases, J shed 6 bases, and the junction held 6 bases outside the gene matches. This CDR3 region has 15 residues.

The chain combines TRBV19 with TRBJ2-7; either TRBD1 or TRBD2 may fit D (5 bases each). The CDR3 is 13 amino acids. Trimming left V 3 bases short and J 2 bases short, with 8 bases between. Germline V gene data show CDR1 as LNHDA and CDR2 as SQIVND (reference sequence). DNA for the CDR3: TGTGCCAGTAGTATTTGGGGACCCTACGAGCAGTACTTC. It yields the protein CASSIWGPYEQYF.

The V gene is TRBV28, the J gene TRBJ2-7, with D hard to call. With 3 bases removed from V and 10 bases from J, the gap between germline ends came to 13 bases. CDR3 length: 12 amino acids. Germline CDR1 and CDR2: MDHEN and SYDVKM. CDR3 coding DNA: TGTGCCAGCAGTTTCCCCGGTAGAATCCAGTACTTC. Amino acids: CASSFPGRIQYF. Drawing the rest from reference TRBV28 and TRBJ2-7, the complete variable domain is DVKVTQSSRYLVKRTGEKVFLECVQDMDHENMFWYRQDPGLGLRLIYFSYDVKMKEKGDIPEGYSVSREKKERFSLILESASTNQTSMYLCASSFPGRIQYFGPGTRLTVT.

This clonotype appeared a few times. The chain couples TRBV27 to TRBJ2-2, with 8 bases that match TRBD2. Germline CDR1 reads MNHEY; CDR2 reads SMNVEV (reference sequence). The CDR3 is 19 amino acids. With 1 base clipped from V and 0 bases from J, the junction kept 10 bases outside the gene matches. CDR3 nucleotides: TGTGCCAGCAGTTTATACCTCCCCACTAGCGGCTCGAACACCGGGGAGCTGTTTTTT. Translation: CASSLYLPTSGSNTGELFF.

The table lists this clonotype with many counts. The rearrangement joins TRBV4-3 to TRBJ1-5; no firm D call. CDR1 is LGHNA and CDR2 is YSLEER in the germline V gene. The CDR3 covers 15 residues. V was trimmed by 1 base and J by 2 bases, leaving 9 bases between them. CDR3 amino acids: CASSQGVTRNQPQHF. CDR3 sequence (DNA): TGCGCCAGCAGCCAAGGCGTCACCCGCAATCAGCCCCAGCATTTT.

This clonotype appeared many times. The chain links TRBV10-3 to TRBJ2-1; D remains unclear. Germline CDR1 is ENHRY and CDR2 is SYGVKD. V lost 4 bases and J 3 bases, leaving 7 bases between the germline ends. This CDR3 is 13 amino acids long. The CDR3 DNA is TGTGCCATCAGTGGAGACAACTACAATGAGCAGTTCTTC. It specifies CAISGDNYNEQFF.

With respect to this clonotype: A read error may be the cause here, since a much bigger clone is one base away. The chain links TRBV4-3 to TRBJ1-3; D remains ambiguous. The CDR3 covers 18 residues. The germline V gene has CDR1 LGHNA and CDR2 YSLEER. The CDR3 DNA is TGCGCCAGCAGCCAAGCCTCGATACCCTTTCCTTCTGGAAACACCTTATATTTT. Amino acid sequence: CASSQASIPFPSGNTLYF.

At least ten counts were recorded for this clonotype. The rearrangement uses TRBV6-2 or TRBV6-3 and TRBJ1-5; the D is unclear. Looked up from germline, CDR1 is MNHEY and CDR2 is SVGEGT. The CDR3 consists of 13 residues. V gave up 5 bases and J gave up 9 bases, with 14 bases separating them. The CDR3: CASSSDPAGPQHF. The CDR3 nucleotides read TGTGCCAGCAGTAGTGACCCTGCCGGGCCCCAGCATTTT.

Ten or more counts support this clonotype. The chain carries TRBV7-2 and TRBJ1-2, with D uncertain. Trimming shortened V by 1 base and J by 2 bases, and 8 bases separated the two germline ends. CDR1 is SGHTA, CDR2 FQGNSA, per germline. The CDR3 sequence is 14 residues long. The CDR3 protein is CASSLVALNYGYTF. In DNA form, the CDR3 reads TGTGCCAGCAGCTTAGTGGCCCTAAACTATGGCTACACCTTC.

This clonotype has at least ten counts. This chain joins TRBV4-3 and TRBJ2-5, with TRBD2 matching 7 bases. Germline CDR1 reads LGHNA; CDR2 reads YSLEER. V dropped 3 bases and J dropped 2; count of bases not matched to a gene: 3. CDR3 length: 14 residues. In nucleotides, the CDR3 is TGCGCCAGCAGCCAGAATAGCGGGCAAGAGACCCAGTACTTC. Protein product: CASSQNSGQETQYF.